This T cell receptor (beta chain) was profiled in a study of OX40 agonist ivuxolimab in advanced cancers. About the study: There were three patients with partial responses, one having hepatocellular carcinoma and two cutaneous melanoma.

V lost 6 bases and J lost 3; bases outside the gene matches: 9. The CDR3 is made up of 15 amino acids. Germline-derived CDR1 and CDR2 are LNHDA and SQIVND (reference sequence). This table comes from immunoSEQ multiplex PCR, and its TCRdb copy is limited to in-frame clones, with some not included. The data contain 35,000 to 40,000 clones, more than 85% of them singletons. The material sequenced was CD4+ or CD8+ T cells sorted from blood, taken in a trial of the OX40 agonist ivuxolimab. The chain has TRBV19 and TRBJ2-7; TRBD2 matches at 9 bases. This TCR was sampled from an adult with an advanced solid tumor such as melanoma, head and neck, liver or kidney cancer. The CDR3 region is CASSARRGGLYEQYF. DNA of the CDR3: TGTGCCAGTAGCGCACGGCGGGGGGGCCTCTACGAGCAGTACTTC.